Below are 4 T cell receptor beta chains sequenced from a single sample in a study of metastatic and nonmetastatic thyroid tumors. Patients were all untreated before their thyroid surgery. TCRdb reprocessed the PCR reads via MiXCR. The sample yields approximately 6,300 clones, about 19% seen once. Sequencing was done on a sample of adjacent normal tissue. All receptors come from a female donor with papillary thyroid cancer or a benign thyroid nodule (not recorded which). Some clones in this sample may be carry-over from other donors' samples.

By sample share, this clone is medium-sized (0.01 to 0.1%). The chain couples TRBV6-1 to TRBJ2-3, with 10 nucleotides matching TRBD2. The CDR3 runs to 16 residues. Germline trimming cut 5 bases from V and 2 bases from J; bases unmatched to any gene: 7. Germline V CDR1 and CDR2: MNHNS, SASEGT. CDR3 protein: CASSIGTSESTDTQYF. The DNA of the CDR3 is TGTGCCAGCAGTATAGGGACTAGCGAATCCACAGATACGCAGTATTTT.

The J gene is TRBJ2-3, the V gene TRBV9; D gene unclear. The V and J ends lost 0 bases and 6 bases respectively, with 11 bases between them. This CDR3 region has 14 residues. The germline V gene has CDR1 SGDLS and CDR2 YYNGEE. Written as DNA, the CDR3 is TGTGCCAGCAGCGTAGATGGCCGCCAGGATACGCAGTATTTT. Amino acids: CASSVDGRQDTQYF.

The rearrangement joins TRBV10-3 to TRBJ2-2; D uncertain. V was clipped by 4 bases and J by 5 bases, with 14 bases between them. The CDR3 runs 15 residues. Germline lookup yields CDR1 ENHRY and CDR2 SYGVKD. The CDR3 here is CAISVGRAETGELFF. CDR3 bases: TGTGCCATCAGTGTTGGAAGGGCTGAAACCGGGGAGCTGTTTTTT.

This chain links TRBV6-4 with TRBJ1-2; 7 bases fit TRBD1. With 7 bases clipped from V and 6 bases from J, the junction kept 8 bases outside the gene matches. Germline loops: CDR1 MRHNA, CDR2 SNTAGT. The CDR3 is made up of 13 amino acids. CDR3 DNA: TGTGCCAGCACCGACAGGGAGCCAAATGGCTACACCTTC. It is translated as CASTDREPNGYTF.